The TCR beta chain described here comes from a study of blood T cell repertoires in COVID-19. Overall study context: The study drew acute and convalescent COVID-19 samples from the United States, Italy and Spain. PBMCs, B-cell-depleted T cells, or T cells provided the cDNA or gDNA that made up the material.

The CDR3 contains 14 residues. Per the germline V gene, CDR1 is LGHDT and CDR2 is YNNKEL (reference sequence). With 0 bases removed from V and 3 bases from J, the gap between germline ends came to 9 bases. Original processing methods: From reference gene primer amplification, estimates of nucleated cell counts were derived. Sequenced by immunoSEQ multiplex PCR; TCRdb stores in-frame clones only, minus some. The V and J calls and the clone size are those of that table, but D and trimming were determined from the DNA. In the table there are 20,000 to 30,000 clones, 90% to 95% of which are singletons. This chain connects TRBV3-1 (or the pseudogene TRBV3-2) to TRBJ2-7; D gene unclear. The sequence was collected from a human donor in a cohort sampled during active COVID-19. The sequenced material came from peripheral blood. The CDR3 protein is CASSQDQKSYEQYF. The DNA of the CDR3 is TGTGCCAGCAGCCAAGATCAGAAAAGCTACGAGCAGTACTTC.